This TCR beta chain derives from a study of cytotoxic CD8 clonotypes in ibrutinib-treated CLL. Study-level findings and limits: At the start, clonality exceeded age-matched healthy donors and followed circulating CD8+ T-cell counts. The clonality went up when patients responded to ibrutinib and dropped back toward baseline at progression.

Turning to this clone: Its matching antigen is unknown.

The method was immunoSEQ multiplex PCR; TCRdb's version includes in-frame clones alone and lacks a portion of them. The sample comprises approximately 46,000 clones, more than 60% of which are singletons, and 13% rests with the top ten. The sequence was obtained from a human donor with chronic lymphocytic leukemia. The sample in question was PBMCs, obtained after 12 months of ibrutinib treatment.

This CDR3 reads CASSLESAANYGYTF. Here the CDR3 DNA reads TGCGCCAGCAGCTTGGAGTCGGCAGCCAACTATGGCTACACCTTC. The chain couples TRBV5-1 to TRBJ1-2; D unresolved. The CDR3 loop spans 15 amino acids. The germline V gene has CDR1 SGHRS and CDR2 YFSETQ. The V end was cut by 0 bases, the J end by 2 bases, with 11 bases between.